This T cell receptor beta chain was captured in a study of cytomegalovirus exposure and HLA in healthy donors. The wider study: The approximately 120 million unique TCR beta sequences, from around 200 million T cells, were found by an earlier analysis. Falling in the Caucasian-associated ancestry cluster were about four fifths of approximately 400 genotyped donors.

Worth noting for this clone: Its cognate antigen is unknown.

Study observations and caveats: Further analysis was carried out later, and it showed several of the most significant clusters appearing linked to common viral pathogens. Immune exposure was documented only through CMV serostatus.

This CDR3 spans 15 amino acids. The V gene's germline CDR1 is SGHTA and CDR2 FQGTGA. The V end was cut by 4 bases, the J end by 2 bases, with 12 bases between. 60 Vbeta and 13 Jbeta primers were used in PCR. Profiling relied on immunoSEQ multiplex PCR, and the TCRdb table lists in-frame clones only, not all of them. In the table there are 90,000 to 150,000 clones, around three quarters of which are singletons. Material: PBMCs. The TCR originated in a man between 18 and 29 years old in good health and CMV-seropositive. This sequence joins TRBV7-3 and TRBJ1-3, with a possible D match to TRBD1 (5 bases). As DNA, the CDR3 is TGTGCCAGCAGCTCGGACGGGGGTACTGGAAACACCATATATTTT. It is translated as CASSSDGGTGNTIYF.